This T cell receptor (beta chain) came from a study of Tregs in tolerant kidney transplant recipients. Unstimulated Tregs (CD4+CD25+CD127-) and CD4+CD25- non-Tregs were sorted from PBMCs. Concerning this clone: Its antigen is currently unknown.

Measured with immunoSEQ multiplex PCR; TCRdb has only the in-frame clones, and not every one. This repertoire comprises 45,000 to 55,000 clones; its ten largest clones make up 0.85%. Notes on the study in general: Activated donor B cell expansion appeared to reveal the most relevant donor-specific TCRbeta repertoire.

This sequence originates from a human donor who received a combined kidney and bone marrow transplant. The sequenced sample was CD4+ T cells from blood, obtained before the transplant.

The DNA read from the CDR3 is TGCAGCGTCCAAAGTGGCAGCTCCTACAATGAG. It encodes CSVQSGSSYNE. The complete CDR3 sequence is CSVQSGSSYNEQFF. The chain carries TRBV20-1 and TRBJ2-1; D gene unclear. Sequencing ends 3 residues short of the CDR3 end; the germline J gene provides the rest. The length of the CDR3 is 14 residues. Germline CDR1 DFQATT, CDR2 SNEGSKA (reference sequence).